Detailed here is one T cell receptor beta chain. Its target is not known. The PCR employed 60 Vbeta primers together with 13 Jbeta primers. Sequencing used immunoSEQ multiplex PCR; TCRdb keeps in-frame clones, though not all of them. The sample carries hundreds of thousands of clones, roughly 90% recorded once. This specimen comes from a study of cytomegalovirus exposure and HLA in healthy donors. Overall study findings and caveats: The investigators catalogued 150 to 200 TCR beta chains as cytomegalovirus-associated. With high specificity and sensitivity, the classifier reportedly diagnosed cytomegalovirus status. Three CMV-associated chains proved CMV antigen-specific in vitro.

Material for sequencing was PBMCs. This TCR came from a woman aged 18-30 years in good health and CMV-seronegative.

The CDR3 DNA reads as TGTGCCAGCAGTGAGCGGGGGTGGAATTCACCCCTCCACTTT. Translation gives CASSERGWNSPLHF. This rearrangement joins TRBV25-1 to TRBJ1-6; TRBD1 is a possible D gene (5 bases). V lost 3 bases and J lost 7, with 10 bases in between. The CDR3 totals 14 residues. Per germline, CDR1 MGHDK and CDR2 SYGVNS.